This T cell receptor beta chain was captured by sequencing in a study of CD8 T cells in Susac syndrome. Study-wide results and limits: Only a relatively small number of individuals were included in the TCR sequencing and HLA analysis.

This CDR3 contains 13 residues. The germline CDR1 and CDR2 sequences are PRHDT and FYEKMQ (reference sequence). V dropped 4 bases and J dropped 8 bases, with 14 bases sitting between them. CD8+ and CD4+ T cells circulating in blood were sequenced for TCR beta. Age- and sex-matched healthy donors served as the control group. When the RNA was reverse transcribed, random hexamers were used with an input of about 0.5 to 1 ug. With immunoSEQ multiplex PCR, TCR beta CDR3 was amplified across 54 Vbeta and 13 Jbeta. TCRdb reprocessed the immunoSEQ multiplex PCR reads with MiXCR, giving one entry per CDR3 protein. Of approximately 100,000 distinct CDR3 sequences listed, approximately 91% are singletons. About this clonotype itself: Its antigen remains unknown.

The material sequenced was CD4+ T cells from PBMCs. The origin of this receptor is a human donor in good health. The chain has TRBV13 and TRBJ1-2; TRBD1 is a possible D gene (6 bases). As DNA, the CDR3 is TGTGCCAGCAGCTCCGCAGGGGCACAAGGCTACACCTTC. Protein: CASSSAGAQGYTF.